This TCR beta chain stems from a study of metastatic and nonmetastatic thyroid tumors. On the study more broadly: Repertoires were compared across blood and tumor or nodule tissue from malignant and benign thyroid patients.

Only a few counts were recorded for this clone. Its cognate antigen is unknown. Overall study results and limits: Reportedly, malignant thyroid tumors had significantly higher TCR beta diversity than benign nodules, in blood and tumor.

Original processing notes: To classify distant metastasis in papillary thyroid cancer, a model was built from CDR3 differences across clinicopathological groups. TCRdb used MiXCR to call clones anew from the PCR reads. TCRdb, not the original authors, processed these V and J calls. The data contain 36,000 or so clones, around a third of them singletons. Unmatched junction bases numbered 4, after V lost 5 bases and J lost 4 bases. CDR1 is MNHNS and CDR2 is SASEGT in the germline V gene. This CDR3 is built from 13 residues. Every patient underwent thyroid surgery untreated. The chain combines TRBV6-1 with TRBJ1-1; 7 bases map to TRBD1. Sequenced sample: tumor tissue. This TCR was recovered from a female donor with papillary thyroid cancer or a benign thyroid nodule (not recorded which). Some clones in this sample may be carry-over from other donors' samples. The CDR3 DNA follows: TGTGCCAGCAGTAGACAGGGAGGCACTGAAGCTTTCTTT. Translating it yields CASSRQGGTEAFF.